This T cell receptor beta chain was identified during a study of OX40 agonist ivuxolimab in advanced cancers. Germline CDR1 SGHTS, CDR2 YDEGEE. The CDR3 loop spans 15 amino acids. Trimming left V 4 bases short and J 3 bases short, with 14 bases between. Method: immunoSEQ multiplex PCR; TCRdb's copy keeps in-frame clones and lacks some. The sample yields approximately 70,000 clones, around 90% seen once. Material: CD4+ or CD8+ T cells sorted from blood, obtained in a trial of the OX40 agonist ivuxolimab. V and J are TRBV5-8 and TRBJ1-5; TRBD1 might be the D (5 bases). The TCR comes from an adult with an advanced solid tumor such as melanoma, head and neck, liver or kidney cancer. CDR3 DNA sequence: TGTGCCAGCAGCAATTGGCCCAGGGCCAATCAGCCCCAGCATTTT. It is translated as CASSNWPRANQPQHF.